This entry lists 18 T cell receptor beta chains sequenced from one sample in a study of shared clonotypes between healthy human individuals. Data came from immunoSEQ multiplex PCR; TCRdb stores just in-frame clones and leaves some out. The table lists some 980,000 clones, 76% of them singletons. The sequenced sample was memory CD4+ T cells sorted from blood. Subset: CD45RA-negative fraction. These receptors were taken from a young man in good health.

The V gene is TRBV5-1, the J gene TRBJ2-5; no clear D. The germline gives CDR1 SGHRS, CDR2 YFSETQ. The V and J ends lost 0 bases and 6 bases respectively, with 15 bases between them. This CDR3 contains 15 residues. The CDR3 here is CASSLGSGIGQTQYF. For the CDR3, the DNA is TGCGCCAGCAGCTTGGGATCTGGGATAGGGCAGACCCAGTACTTC.

The chain is built from TRBV19 and TRBJ1-5; perhaps TRBD1 as D (5 bases). V gave up 5 bases and J gave up 4 bases, with 15 bases separating them. This CDR3 spans 15 amino acids. The germline CDR1 and CDR2 sequences are LNHDA and SQIVND (reference sequence). In DNA form, the CDR3 reads TGTGCCAGTAGTGATTCCGGGACCAATAATCAGCCCCAGCATTTT. Encoded protein: CASSDSGTNNQPQHF.

The chain links TRBV28 to TRBJ1-1, with 8 bases lining up with TRBD1. CDR3 length: 15 residues. Germline CDR1 MDHEN, CDR2 SYDVKM. Trimming cost V 3 bases and J 1 base; bases outside gene matches: 4. CDR3 DNA: TGTGCCAGCAGTTTCGGGGACAGGTCGAACACTGAAGCTTTCTTT. It specifies CASSFGDRSNTEAFF.

The genes are TRBV28 and TRBJ2-7; D tentatively reads TRBD1 or TRBD2 (5 bases each). V lost 5 bases, J lost 4 bases, and 21 bases lay in between. Germline V lookup: CDR1 MDHEN, CDR2 SYDVKM. CDR3 length: 16 residues. The CDR3 region has the DNA TGTGCCAGCAGTCCATCGGCGTCGGGGCCGTATTACGAGCAGTACTTC. Its protein is CASSPSASGPYYEQYF.

CDR3 protein: CASNLGTGGETQYF. The DNA for the CDR3 is TGTGCCAGCAACCTAGGGACAGGAGGGGAGACCCAGTACTTC. The J gene is TRBJ2-5, the V gene TRBV9; 8 bases match TRBD1. The germline CDR1 and CDR2 sequences are SGDLS and YYNGEE. V shed 6 bases and J 5 bases; nucleotides not matched to a gene: 9. The CDR3 extends over 14 amino acids.

V gene TRBV11-3 combines with J gene TRBJ2-1, with TRBD2 identical over 13 bases. Germline CDR1 reads SGHNT; CDR2 reads YENEEA. J gave up 10 bases and V 5 bases, and 2 bases lay outside the gene matches. The CDR3 runs 13 residues. CDR3 sequence: CASSILAGGEQFF. The CDR3 coding sequence is TGTGCCAGCAGCATACTAGCGGGAGGGGAGCAGTTCTTC.

The rearrangement joins TRBV11-2 to TRBJ2-1, with TRBD2 identical over 8 bases. Germline-derived CDR1 and CDR2 are SGHAT and FQNNGV. The CDR3 is 15 residues long. The junction had 12 bases not matched to a gene; V was cut back by 7 bases and J by 7 bases. The CDR3 spells CASTGRAGGGNEQFF. As DNA, the CDR3 is TGTGCCAGCACCGGCAGGGCGGGAGGTGGTAATGAGCAGTTCTTC.

The CDR3 bases are TGTGCCAGCAGGTCGACAGGGCACACCGGGGAGCTGTTTTTT. Residues: CASRSTGHTGELFF. This sequence joins TRBV11-3 and TRBJ2-2, with 7 bases identical to TRBD1. The CDR3 is made up of 14 amino acids. Germline trimming cut 6 bases from V and 3 bases from J; bases unmatched to any gene: 4. The germline V gene has CDR1 SGHNT and CDR2 YENEEA. The complete variable domain, with remaining parts taken from reference TRBV11-3 and TRBJ2-2, reads EAGVVQSPRYKIIEKKQPVAFWCNPISGHNTLYWYLQNLGQGPELLIRYENEEAVDDSQLPKDRFSAERLKGVDSTLKIQPAELGDSAVYLCASRSTGHTGELFFGEGSRLTVL.

This clone was found once. Germline and junction disagree at one end, which may indicate a read error. V is TRBV7-7 and J is TRBJ1-6; D is undetermined. Germline lookup yields CDR1 SSHAT and CDR2 FNYEAQ (reference sequence). This CDR3 spans 13 amino acids. The CDR3, as DNA: TGTGCTAGCAGCTTAAGCTCTGTTTCACCCCTCCACTTT. Residues: CASSLSSVSPLHF.

The V and J genes are TRBV5-6 and TRBJ1-1; unclear D gene. The CDR3 sequence is 14 residues long. The V end was cut by 0 bases, the J end by 3 bases, with 9 bases between. The germline CDR1 and CDR2 sequences are SGHDT and YYEEEE. CDR3 DNA sequence: TGTGCCAGCAGCTTGGGGGCGGGGTACACTGAAGCTTTCTTT. Amino acid sequence: CASSLGAGYTEAFF.

This clone was observed a few times. The J gene is TRBJ2-5, the V gene TRBV11-2; D is undetermined. Trimming left V 0 bases short and J 6 bases short, with 8 bases between. CDR1 and CDR2 (germline): SGHAT, FQNNGV. The length of the CDR3 is 13 residues. The CDR3 DNA sequence: TGTGCCAGCAGCTTAGAGTTAGTGAAGACCCAGTACTTC. Translation gives CASSLELVKTQYF.

This chain connects TRBV21-1 to TRBJ1-2. TRBV21-1 is a documented pseudogene. The CDR3 is 12 residues long. CDR3 in amino acids: CASPGRPYGYTF. For the CDR3, the DNA is TGTGCCAGCCCCGGGAGGCCCTATGGCTACACCTTC.

This chain joins TRBV28 and TRBJ1-2; the D gene is possibly TRBD1 (6 bases). Germline V lookup: CDR1 MDHEN, CDR2 SYDVKM. V lost 6 bases, J lost 5 bases, and 22 bases lay in between. CDR3 length: 16 residues. The CDR3 DNA reads as TGTGCCAGCAGGACCGGGACACCCGTTACAAATTATGGCTACACCTTC. The encoded protein is CASRTGTPVTNYGYTF.

The chain couples TRBV30 to TRBJ2-7, with D hard to call. V lost 4 bases and J lost 7, with 11 bases in between. The germline CDR1 and CDR2 sequences are GTSNPN and SVGIG (reference sequence). This CDR3 is built from 11 residues. CDR3 sequence (DNA): TGTGCCTGGAACTCGGGCGATGAGCAGTACTTC. Amino acids: CAWNSGDEQYF.

The chain links TRBV11-2 to TRBJ1-1, with TRBD1 identical over 8 bases. Germline V gene sequence: CDR1 SGHAT, CDR2 FQNNGV. This CDR3 contains 16 residues. Trimming cost V 1 base and J 8 bases; bases outside gene matches: 12. The CDR3, as DNA: TGTGCCAGCAGCTTAGCGTACAGGGGGGAAATCGCGGAAGCTTTCTTT. It translates to CASSLAYRGEIAEAFF.

This chain links TRBV6-6 with TRBJ2-3, with TRBD2 as a possible D gene (6 bases). Germline V gives CDR1 MNHNY, CDR2 SVGAGI (reference sequence). Trimming shortened V by 6 bases and J by 0 bases, and 13 bases separated the two germline ends. The CDR3 sequence is 15 residues long. This CDR3 is CASRGQGGSTDTQYF. The CDR3 bases are TGTGCCAGCAGAGGCCAGGGAGGTAGCACAGATACGCAGTATTTT.

This clone was seen only a few times. The chain uses TRBV18 and TRBJ2-3, with D perhaps TRBD2 (5 bases). The V end lost 3 bases, the J end lost 1 base, and 8 bases lay between the germline ends. The CDR3 has 14 residues. Germline CDR1 is KGHSH and CDR2 is LQKENI. CDR3 nucleotide sequence: TGTGCCAGCTCACCGAAGGAGGGCACAGATACGCAGTATTTT. It is translated as CASSPKEGTDTQYF.

Only one count was recorded for this clone. The chain is built from TRBV19 and TRBJ1-5; TRBD1 aligns across 8 bases. Germline V lookup: CDR1 LNHDA, CDR2 SQIVND (reference sequence). The V and J ends lost 4 bases and 2 bases, in that order; junction bases with no gene match: 4. There are 15 residues in the CDR3. The CDR3, as DNA: TGTGCCAGTAGTAAGGACAGGGCGCGCAATCAGCCCCAGCATTTT. It translates to CASSKDRARNQPQHF.